Listed below are T cell receptor beta chains from one sample, sequenced in a study of cytomegalovirus exposure and HLA in healthy donors. Method: immunoSEQ multiplex PCR; TCRdb's copy keeps in-frame clones and lacks some. Of 150,000 to 250,000 clones in the sample, around 80% were seen once. Source material: PBMCs. The origin of the receptors is a woman aged 25 to 39 in good health and CMV-seropositive. Both conserved end residues are part of each CDR3. Each record gives: CDR3 length, clone size, D gene, V gene, J gene, CDR3 DNA, CDR3 protein. D genes are given only for firm matches. Clone size is shown for a subset of rows, as once, few, many or a class of expanded clone.

>15|few|NA|TRBV7-9|TRBJ1-2
TGTGCCAGCAGCCTCACCAGCCGGGGAAGGGATGGCTACACCTTC
CASSLTSRGRDGYTF
>14|NA|NA|TRBV5-4|TRBJ1-2
TGTGCCAGCAGCGTGAAAACAGGGAACTATGGCTACACCTTC
CASSVKTGNYGYTF
>17|NA|NA|TRBV7-2|TRBJ1-1
TGTGCCAGCAGCTTAGTGGCGGGAGGGGGTTTGAACACTGAAGCTTTCTTT
CASSLVAGGGLNTEAFF
>15|NA|NA|TRBV21-1|TRBJ1-5
TGTGCCAGCAGCCCCTTAGTGGAGTCCAATCAGCCCCAGCATTTT
CASSPLVESNQPQHF
>18|NA|TRBD2|TRBV15|TRBJ2-7
TGTGCCACCAGCAGAGGGGATGAGGGAGTTAGCGGGGCCTGGGAGCAGTACTTC
CATSRGDEGVSGAWEQYF
>14|few|TRBD1|TRBV5-8|TRBJ1-2
TGTGCCAGCAGCCCCGGACAGGGGTTACTCGGCTACACCTTC
CASSPGQGLLGYTF
>14|NA|NA|TRBV7-9|TRBJ2-7
TGTGCCAGCAGCTCACCCTGGACAGCATACGAGCAGTACTTC
CASSSPWTAYEQYF
>16|NA|TRBD2|TRBV10-3|TRBJ2-7
TGTGCCATCAGTGACCTGGGACTAGCGGGCTCCTACGAGCAGTACTTC
CAISDLGLAGSYEQYF
>15|once|TRBD1|TRBV14|TRBJ1-6
TGTGCCAGCAGCCTCCAGACAGGGAGGAATTCACCCCTCCACTTT
CASSLQTGRNSPLHF
>13|NA|NA|TRBV2|TRBJ1-1
TGTGCCAGAATGACATTCGCCTACACTGAAGCTTTCTTT
CARMTFAYTEAFF
>14|NA|NA|TRBV2|TRBJ2-1
TGTGCCAGCAGTATAGGGGGGGCCTACAATGAGCAGTTCTTC
CASSIGGAYNEQFF
>14|NA|NA|TRBV5-6|TRBJ2-1
TGTGCCAGCAGCTTACAGGGTTACTACAATGAGCAGTTCTTC
CASSLQGYYNEQFF
>18|few|TRBD2|TRBV7-6|TRBJ2-2
TGTGCCAGCAGCTTAGCTCCCGCTAGCGGGAGTAAAACCGGGGAGCTGTTTTTT
CASSLAPASGSKTGELFF